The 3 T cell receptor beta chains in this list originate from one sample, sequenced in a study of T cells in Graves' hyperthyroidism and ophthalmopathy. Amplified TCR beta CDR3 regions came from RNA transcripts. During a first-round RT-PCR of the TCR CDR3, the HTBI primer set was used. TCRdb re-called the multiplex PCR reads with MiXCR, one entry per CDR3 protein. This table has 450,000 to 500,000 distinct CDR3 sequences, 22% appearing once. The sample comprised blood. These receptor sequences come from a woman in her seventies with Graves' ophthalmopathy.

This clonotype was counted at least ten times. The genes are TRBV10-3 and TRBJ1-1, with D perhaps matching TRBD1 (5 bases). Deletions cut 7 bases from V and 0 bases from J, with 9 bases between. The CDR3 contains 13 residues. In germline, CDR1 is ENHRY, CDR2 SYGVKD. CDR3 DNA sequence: TGTGCCATCACGGGGGAAATGAACACTGAAGCTTTCTTT. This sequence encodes CAITGEMNTEAFF.

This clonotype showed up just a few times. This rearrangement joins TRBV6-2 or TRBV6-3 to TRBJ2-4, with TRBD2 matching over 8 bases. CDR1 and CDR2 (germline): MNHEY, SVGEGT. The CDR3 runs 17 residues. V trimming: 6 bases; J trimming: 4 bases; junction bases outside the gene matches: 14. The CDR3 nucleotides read TGTGCCAGCAGCCCCCCGGGACGGCCGGGGGGGAAAAACATTCAGTACTTC. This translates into CASSPPGRPGGKNIQYF.

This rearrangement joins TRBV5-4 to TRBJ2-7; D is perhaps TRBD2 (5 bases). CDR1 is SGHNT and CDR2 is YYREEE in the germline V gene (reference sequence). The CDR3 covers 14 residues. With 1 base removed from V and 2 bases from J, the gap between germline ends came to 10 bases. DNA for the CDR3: TGTGCCAGCAGCTTGCCGGGATCCGCCTACGAGCAGTACTTC. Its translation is CASSLPGSAYEQYF.